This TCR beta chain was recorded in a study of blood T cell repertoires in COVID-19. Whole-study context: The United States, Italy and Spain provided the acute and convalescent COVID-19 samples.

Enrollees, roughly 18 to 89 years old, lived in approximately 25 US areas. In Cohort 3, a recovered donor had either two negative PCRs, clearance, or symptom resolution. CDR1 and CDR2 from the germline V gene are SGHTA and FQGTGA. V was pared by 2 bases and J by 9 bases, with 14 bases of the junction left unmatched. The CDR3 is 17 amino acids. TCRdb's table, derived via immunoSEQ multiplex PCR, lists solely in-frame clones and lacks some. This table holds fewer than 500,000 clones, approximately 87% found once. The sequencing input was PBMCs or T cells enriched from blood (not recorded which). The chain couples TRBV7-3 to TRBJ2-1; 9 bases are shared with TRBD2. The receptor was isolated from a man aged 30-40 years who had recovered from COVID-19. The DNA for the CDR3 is TGTGCCAGCAGCTTAGGGCTCGGGGCTAGCGGGGTGACTGAGCAGTTCTTC. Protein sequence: CASSLGLGASGVTEQFF. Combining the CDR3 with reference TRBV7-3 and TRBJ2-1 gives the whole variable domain GAGVSQTPSNKVTEKGKYVELRCDPISGHTALYWYRQSLGQGPEFLIYFQGTGAADDSGLPNDRFFAVRPEGSVSTLKIQRTERGDSAVYLCASSLGLGASGVTEQFFGPGTRLTVL.